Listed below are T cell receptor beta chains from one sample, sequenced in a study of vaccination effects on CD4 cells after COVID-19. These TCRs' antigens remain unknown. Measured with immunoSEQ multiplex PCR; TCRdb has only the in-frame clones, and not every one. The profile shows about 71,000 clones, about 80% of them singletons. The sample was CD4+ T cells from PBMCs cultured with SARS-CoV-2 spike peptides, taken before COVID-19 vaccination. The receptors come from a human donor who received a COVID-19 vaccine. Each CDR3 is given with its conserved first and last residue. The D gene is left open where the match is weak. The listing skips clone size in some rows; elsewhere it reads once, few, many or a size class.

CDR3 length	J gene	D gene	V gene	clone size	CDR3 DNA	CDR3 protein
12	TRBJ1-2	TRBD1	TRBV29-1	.	TGCAGCGCGACAGGGGACTTCAATGGCTACACCTTC	CSATGDFNGYTF
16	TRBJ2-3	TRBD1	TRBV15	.	TGTGCCACCAGCAGAGATTTCCAGGGGGTTACAGATACGCAGTATTTT	CATSRDFQGVTDTQYF
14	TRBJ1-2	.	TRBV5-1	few	TGCGCCAGCAGCTTGGTCGCCGGGAACTATGGCTACACCTTC	CASSLVAGNYGYTF
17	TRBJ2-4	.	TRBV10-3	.	TGTGCCATCAGTGAGTCAGCCGGGGGTAAGGCCAAAAACATTCAGTACTTC	CAISESAGGKAKNIQYF
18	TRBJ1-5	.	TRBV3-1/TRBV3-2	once	TGTGCCAGCAGCCAACGTTCGCCCGGCAGTGCCGGGCCAAAGCCCCAGCATTTT	CASSQRSPGSAGPKPQHF
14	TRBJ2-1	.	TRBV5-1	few	TGCGCCAGCAGCGACACGACATTGAACAATGAGCAGTTCTTC	CASSDTTLNNEQFF
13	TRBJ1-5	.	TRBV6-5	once	TGTGCCAGCAGGCGGACAGACAATCAGCCCCAGCATTTT	CASRRTDNQPQHF
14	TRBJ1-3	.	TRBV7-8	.	TGTGCCAGCAGCTCGACAGTATCTGGAAACACCATATATTTT	CASSSTVSGNTIYF
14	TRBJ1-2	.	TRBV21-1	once	TGTGCCAGCAGCAAGGGGACAGGGATAAATGGCTACACCTTC	CASSKGTGINGYTF
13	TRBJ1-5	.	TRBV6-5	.	TGTGCCAGCAGTTACTCATTGTATCAGCCCCAGCATTTT	CASSYSLYQPQHF
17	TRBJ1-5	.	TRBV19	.	TGTGCCAGTAGTCCGCCATTTGGAGGACTGGTTGATCAGCCCCAGCATTTT	CASSPPFGGLVDQPQHF
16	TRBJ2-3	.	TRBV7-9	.	TGTGCCAGCAGCTCCCCCCCTGGGCTCCGGACAGATACGCAGTATTTT	CASSSPPGLRTDTQYF
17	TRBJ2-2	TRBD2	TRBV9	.	TGTGCCAGCAGCGTCCGTAGCGGGCAGGGGAACACCGGGGAGCTGTTTTTT	CASSVRSGQGNTGELFF
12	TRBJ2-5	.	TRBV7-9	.	TGTGCCAGCAGCTTATCAGGGGAGACCCAGTACTTC	CASSLSGETQYF
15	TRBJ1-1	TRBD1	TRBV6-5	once	TGTGCCAGCAGGCTCCACGTGACAGGGGAGGCTGAAGCTTTCTTT	CASRLHVTGEAEAFF
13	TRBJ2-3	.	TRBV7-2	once	TGTGCCAGCAGCTTAGTTGGGACGGATACGCAGTATTTT	CASSLVGTDTQYF
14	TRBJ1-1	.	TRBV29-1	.	TGCAGCGTTGAAGTGGGGACTTGGAACACTGAAGCTTTCTTT	CSVEVGTWNTEAFF
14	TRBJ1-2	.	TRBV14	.	TGTGCCAGCAGCCACACAGGAACCGTATATGGCTACACCTTC	CASSHTGTVYGYTF
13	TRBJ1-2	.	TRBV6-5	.	TGTGCCAGCAGAACCGTAGGGCACTATGGCTACACCTTC	CASRTVGHYGYTF
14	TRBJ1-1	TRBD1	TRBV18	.	TGTGCCAGCTCACGGGACAGCTTGCGAACCGAAGCTTTCTTT	CASSRDSLRTEAFF
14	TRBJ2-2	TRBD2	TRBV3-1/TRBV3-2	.	TGTGCCAGCAGCCGTCTGGGGGGGACCGGGGAGCTGTTTTTT	CASSRLGGTGELFF
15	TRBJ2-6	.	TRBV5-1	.	TGCGCCAGCAGTAGACTGACCTCTGGGGCCAACGTCCTGACTTTC	CASSRLTSGANVLTF
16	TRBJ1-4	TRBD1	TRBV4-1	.	TGCGCCAGCAGCCAGGGACAGGGCCCGCCTAATGAAAAACTGTTTTTT	CASSQGQGPPNEKLFF
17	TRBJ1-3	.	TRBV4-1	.	TGCGCCAGCAGCCGCCGGGACACCGATGCGCTGGGTAACACCATATATTTT	CASSRRDTDALGNTIYF
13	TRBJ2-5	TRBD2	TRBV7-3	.	TGTGCCAGCAGCCTTGGACTAGGAGAGACCCAGTACTTC	CASSLGLGETQYF
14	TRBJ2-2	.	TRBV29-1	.	TGCAGCGTTGCGACAGGAGCGAACACCGGGGAGCTGTTTTTT	CSVATGANTGELFF
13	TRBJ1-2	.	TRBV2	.	TGTGCCAGCAGTGAAAGGGCAGAGGCGGGCTACACCTTC	CASSERAEAGYTF
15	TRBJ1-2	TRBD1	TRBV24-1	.	TGTGCCACCAGTGAAACAGGGGGCTTGGACTATGGCTACACCTTC	CATSETGGLDYGYTF
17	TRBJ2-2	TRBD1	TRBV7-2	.	TGTGCCAGCAGCTTACCCGGACAGGTCGCGAACACCGGGGAGCTGTTTTTT	CASSLPGQVANTGELFF
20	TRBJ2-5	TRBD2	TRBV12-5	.	TGTGCTAGTGGTTTGGTATCAGATGGGACTAGCGGGGGAAGGGTAGAGACCCAGTACTTC	CASGLVSDGTSGGRVETQYF
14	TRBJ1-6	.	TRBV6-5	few	TGTGCCAGCAGACAGAGCTCCTATAATTCACCCCTCCACTTT	CASRQSSYNSPLHF
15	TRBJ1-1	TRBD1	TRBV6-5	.	TGTGCCAGCAGTAACCTGGACAGGGGGCGTGCTGAAGCTTTCTTT	CASSNLDRGRAEAFF
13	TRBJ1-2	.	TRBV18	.	TGTGCCAGCTCACTCGGGCCATTCGAGGGCTACACCTTC	CASSLGPFEGYTF
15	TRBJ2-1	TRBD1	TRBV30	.	TGTGCCTGGAGTGTAAGGGACAGGGTCCACAATGAGCAGTTCTTC	CAWSVRDRVHNEQFF
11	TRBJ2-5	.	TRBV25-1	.	TGTGCCACCCGGATGGACCTCCGTGGGTACTTC	CATRMDLRGYF
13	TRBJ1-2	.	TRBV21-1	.	TGTGCCAGCAGCAGGGAGGGAAGGTATGGCTACACCTTC	CASSREGRYGYTF
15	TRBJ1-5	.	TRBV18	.	TGTGCCAGCTCACCAATAGGACCTCCCAATCAGCCCCAGCATTTT	CASSPIGPPNQPQHF
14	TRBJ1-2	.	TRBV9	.	TGTGCCAGCAGCGTAGGCCTGGGTTACTATGGCTACACCTTC	CASSVGLGYYGYTF
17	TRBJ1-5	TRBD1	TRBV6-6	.	TGTGCCAGCAGTCGCGGGACAGGGAGACAGAATAATCAGCCCCAGCATTTT	CASSRGTGRQNNQPQHF
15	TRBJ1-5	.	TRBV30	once	TGTGCCTGGAGTAGCCAGTGGGACTGGAATAAGCCCCAGCATTTT	CAWSSQWDWNKPQHF
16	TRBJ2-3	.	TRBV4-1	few	TGCGCCAGCAGCCAAAGCGATCAGAACAGGGCAGATACGCAGTATTTT	CASSQSDQNRADTQYF
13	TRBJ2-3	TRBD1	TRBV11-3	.	TGTGCCAGCAGTCCGGGACAGACAGATACGCAGTATTTT	CASSPGQTDTQYF
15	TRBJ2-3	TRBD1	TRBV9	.	TGTGCCAGCAGCGTTCTAGGGGACAGGGAAGATACGCAGTATTTT	CASSVLGDREDTQYF
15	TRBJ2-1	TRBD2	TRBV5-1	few	TGCGCCAGCAGCTTGGTAGCGGGGGGCGTCAATGAGCAGTTCTTC	CASSLVAGGVNEQFF
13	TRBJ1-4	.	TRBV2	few	TGTGCCAGCAGCCGAGCAACTAATGAAAAACTGTTTTTT	CASSRATNEKLFF
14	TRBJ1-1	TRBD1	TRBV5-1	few	TGCGCCAGCAGCGTACAGGGGGTTAACACTGAAGCTTTCTTT	CASSVQGVNTEAFF
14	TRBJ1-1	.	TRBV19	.	TGTGCCAGCACAGGCAGTGCCGGGAGGACTGAAGCTTTCTTT	CASTGSAGRTEAFF
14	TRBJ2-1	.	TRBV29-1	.	TGCAGCGTCGCCAGACAGGCGATTGGCAATGAGCAGTTCTTC	CSVARQAIGNEQFF
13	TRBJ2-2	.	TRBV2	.	TGTGCCAGCATAGGATCTAACACCGGGGAGCTGTTTTTT	CASIGSNTGELFF
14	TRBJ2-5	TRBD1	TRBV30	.	TGTGCCTGGAGCCCGGGACAGACCCAAGAGACCCAGTACTTC	CAWSPGQTQETQYF
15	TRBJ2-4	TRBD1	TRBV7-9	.	TGTGCCAGCAGCCAGGACAGGTTAAATGCGGACATTCAGTACTTC	CASSQDRLNADIQYF
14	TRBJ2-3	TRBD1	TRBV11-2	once	TGTGCCAGCAGCCAACGACAGGGGGAAGATACGCAGTATTTT	CASSQRQGEDTQYF